Reported below is one TCR beta chain. Its antigen remains unidentified. No qualities accompany the bases; no much larger clone lies one base away. Libraries were prepared through the immunoSEQ multiplex PCR assay. For the multiplex PCR, a mixture combining 60 forward primers for TCR Vbeta segments and 13 reverse primers for TCR Jbeta segments was used. The CDR3 region of rearranged TCR beta genes was amplified from genomic DNA by a multiplex PCR assay. The Illumina HiSeq System was used to sequence the amplified TCR beta libraries as 87-base-pair reads. The study's own analysis went as follows. A later analysis counted some 74 million unique TCR beta chains across the approximately 700 repertoires, and approximately 11 million of these chains were shared by at least two donors. A nearest-neighbor algorithm error-corrected the raw reads and collapsed the reads into unique sequences, merging closely related sequences to remove PCR and sequencing errors. Alignment of CDR3 sequences to IMGT reference sequences was used to assign V, D and J gene segments. For a sequence to be retained, a match of at least six nucleotides to both a V gene segment and a J gene segment was required. Rearrangements were called productive when the CDR3 lacked stop codons and stayed in frame with V and J; all others were non-productive. CDR3 was defined according to IMGT convention as the region running from the second conserved V-encoded cysteine to the conserved J-encoded phenylalanine. The earlier analysis of 500 to 600 of the donors excluded sequences that lacked an unambiguous match to a single V gene segment. An earlier analysis of 500 to 600 of the donors classified V segments as functional when productive rearrangements were above 56.7% and as segregating when the standard deviation between donors was above 5%. To diagnose cytomegalovirus status from the catalog of TCR beta chain sequences, a statistical classification framework was built. In a later analysis, V and J genes were assigned by comparing TCR nucleotide sequences against IMGT/GENE-DB human TR gene sequences. Using the TCRdist pipeline, a later analysis assigned CDR3 sequences along with most-parsimonious VDJ recombination scenarios. In a later analysis, each TCR beta chain was defined by its CDR3 amino acid sequence together with its V-gene family, and reads lacking a unique V-gene family were excluded. A later analysis removed 592 highly shared, low-generation-probability nucleotide sequences to deal with suspected cross-contamination and a sequencing artifact. For each public chain, a later analysis derived a clonal expansion index from normalized ranks of inferred template counts within each repertoire. In a later analysis, generation probabilities were computed with a VDJ recombination model fitted to out-of-frame rearrangements, and the resulting probabilities were checked against IGoR. In a later analysis, TCR-TCR, TCR-HLA and TCR-CMV co-occurrence was scored with hypergeometric tests, and a repertoire-size bias correction was applied to TCR pairs. A later analysis estimated false discovery rates by permuting HLA or CMV assignments 20 times. In a later analysis, co-occurring TCRs were grouped with DBSCAN, and TCRdist sequence similarity was added when clustering was performed within HLA-allele-positive subsets. Repertoires with fewer than 30,000 or more than 120,000 public chains, plus five repertoires with anomalous nucleotide sharing, were excluded from co-occurrence clustering. TCRdb holds this immuneACCESS table with in-frame rearrangements only. Some clones are missing; in checked studies, unresolved V genes explain under half, and the rest has no known cause. V, J and clone size were drawn from that table, and D and trimming were deduced from the DNA. The sample table holds about 200,000 clones, of which roughly 84% were seen once. Together, the top ten hold approximately 1.5% of the sample.

The cohort consisted of 666 healthy bone marrow donors. Cohort members were all nominally healthy when sampled, although unrecorded immune exposures were likely present. The donor was CMV seronegative and was included in the group of a few hundred seronegative cohort members. A peripheral blood sample was provided by each donor, and peripheral blood mononuclear cells were used for TCR beta sequencing. Genomic DNA was extracted from the blood cell samples with the Qiagen DNeasy Blood Extraction Kit. The sample comes from a study of cytomegalovirus exposure and HLA in healthy donors (dated by TCRdb to 2015 to 2018). About the investigation overall: In an earlier analysis of several hundred of the donors, 276 Gb of sequence data and 117 million unique TCR beta sequences from about 179 million T cells were reported. Approximately 300 gigabases of sequencing data and 70 million to 95 million unique TCR sequences made up an early release that covered around 640 HLA-typed donors. The genetic ancestry cluster associated with self-reported Caucasian donors included about 81% of the roughly 400 genotyped donors. The study aimed to test whether cataloging public T cell receptors could reveal signatures of past pathogen exposure. The study used immunosequencing to profile the T cell repertoires of approximately 690 subjects and linked those repertoires to cytomegalovirus serostatus. Besides the first cohort of hundreds of subjects, a separate validation cohort made up of 90 to 150 different subjects was used. High-throughput TCR immunosequencing, statistical association of individual TCRs with disease status, and machine learning were combined to predict cytomegalovirus infection status. In a later analysis, previously published TCR beta repertoires from hundreds of donors were re-analyzed and high-resolution HLA genotyping was added so that TCR occurrence patterns could be studied. Rather than drawing on any new phenotypic data, the later analysis identified candidate immune exposures from TCR beta sequences and the way those sequences occurred across donors. To decide whether each TCR beta V gene segment behaved as functional or pseudogenic, an earlier analysis of fewer than 750 of the donors relied on high-throughput TCR beta sequencing. Donor age, sex, ethnicity and CMV serostatus were compiled together with the repertoire data. Genome-wide SNP genotypes for about 55% of the roughly 670 donors were used in a later genetic analysis, which treated that subset as a discovery cohort. Every discovery cohort repertoire had been produced on one sequencing platform. Class I and class II HLA loci were covered by the typing at four-digit resolution. The number of donors typed differed by locus, with about 629-630 for A, B, C, DRB1 and DQB1, more than 500 for DQA1, approximately 580 for DPA1, and some 440 for DPB1. Because of strong linkage in the cohort, five DR-DQ haplotypes were treated as single units for association and clustering. Among roughly 400 genotyped donors of the cohort, an average of around 220,000 unique TCR beta nucleotide sequences was sequenced per donor, of which 15% to 20% were non-productive.

Looking up the germline V gene yields CDR1 SQVTM and CDR2 ANQGSEA. The junction carries 14 bases between V and J, which are trimmed by 2 bases and 7 bases respectively. There are 13 amino acids in the CDR3, from cysteine to phenylalanine inclusive. Only the CDR3 region is kept as DNA, spanning 39 bases read in frame from base 1. Overall results and qualifications from the work: In a later analysis, TCR association rates were found to vary across HLA loci, with the most associated TCRs seen for DRB1 alleles and the fewest for HLA-C alleles. Most TCR sequences were observed very rarely across donors, whereas some public TCRs were present in many individuals. A further reported finding was that TCR beta sequences accurately predicted the HLA-A and HLA-B alleles for most subjects in the first cohort. The presence/absence analyses assumed that sequencing depth was roughly uniform across donors, and that assumption may not be true. In a later analysis, most CMV-associated TCR beta chains were found to appear HLA-restricted, with HLA associations seemingly driven largely by CMV exposure. In a later analysis, 16,951 TCR beta sequences were associated with specific HLA alleles at a false discovery rate of 0.05. The sequencing pipeline was judged likely to have produced a cluster of highly shared sequence variants as a technical artifact. Some IMGT-functional V segments, including TRBV6-2 and TRBV6-3, could not be told apart with the 87-base-pair reads, so those segments were excluded. Because counts were too low, about 18 rarely observed V segments, including chromosome 9 orphons, were left out of the earlier analysis of over 550 of the donors. Linkage disequilibrium might explain the correlated functional status among segregating V segments, but an unknown experimental factor could not be excluded. Only TCR beta chains were sequenced in this cohort, and the absence of alpha or paired-chain data limited detectable features. Strong co-occurrence of HLA alleles, especially DR and DQ, made assigning TCR associations to individual alleles difficult. The authors suggested that the approach could potentially be generalized to other disease states and immunological phenotypes. An association between a missense DCLRE1C variant and V-gene and J-gene trimming of TCR beta chains was found in a later genetic analysis and replicated in an independent cohort. CMV serostatus was the only immune exposure information available for the cohort. In a later analysis, HLA-associated TCR beta chains were found to be more clonally expanded and to have lower generation probabilities than equally common non-associated chains. An earlier analysis of approximately 540 of the donors showed that most TCR beta V segments appeared in productive rearrangements either about 90% or about 30% of the time, which broadly matched IMGT annotations. Three of the identified cytomegalovirus-associated TCR beta chains were confirmed in vitro to be specific for cytomegalovirus antigens. Because HLA typing was unavailable for some donors at each locus, only the typed subset was used in association tests. According to a later analysis, parvovirus B19, influenza, CMV and Epstein-Barr virus appeared linked to several top co-occurrence clusters. Cytomegalovirus status was reported to be diagnosed by the classifier with high specificity and sensitivity in both the original and validation cohorts. The study gave a list of about 160 TCR beta chains associated with cytomegalovirus. A later genetic analysis reported fewer N-insertions in productive TCRs among donors in an Asian-associated ancestry cluster than the roughly 690-donor mean.

The sequenced sample was PBMCs. This TCR was sampled from a man aged 45 to 65 in good health and CMV-seronegative. The chain was built from TRBV29-1 and TRBJ2-5, with no D gene named confidently. The nucleotide sequence is TGCAGCGTTGAAACACAGTCTGTTCGGACCCAGTACTTC. It codes for CSVETQSVRTQYF.